The 8 T cell receptor beta chains below come from one sample, sequenced in a study of read filtering for tumor transcriptome and immune sequencing. From about 400 ng of RNA, a library with molecular barcoded alpha/delta and beta/gamma adaptors was made. From the reads, TCRdb called clonotypes with MiXCR, one entry per CDR3 protein. The sample lists fewer than 35,000 distinct CDR3 sequences, roughly 20% occurring once. Source material: a population of CD138-negative cells sorted from bone marrow. The origin of the receptors is a donor aged 40 or older with multiple myeloma.

This clonotype was seen repeatedly, ten times or more. The chain combines TRBV2 with TRBJ2-1; a possible D gene is TRBD1 (5 bases). Trimming took off 3 bases at V and 0 bases at J, with 12 bases between the two ends. The CDR3 runs to 16 residues. CDR1 SNHLY and CDR2 FYNNEI come from the germline V gene. The CDR3 region has the DNA TGTGCCAGCAGTGACAGGGTTTTGAGCTCCTACAATGAGCAGTTCTTC. It specifies CASSDRVLSSYNEQFF.

This clonotype was recorded at least ten times. The chain links TRBV28 to TRBJ2-2; D may correspond to TRBD1 or TRBD2 (5 bases each). The CDR3 runs 16 residues. Germline V lookup: CDR1 MDHEN, CDR2 SYDVKM. The V gene lost 4 bases and the J gene lost 5 bases, with 17 bases spanning the gap. The CDR3 sequence is CASSSPGTPGTGELFF. Written as DNA, the CDR3 is TGTGCCAGCAGTTCCCCCGGGACCCCAGGGACCGGGGAGCTGTTTTTT.

This clonotype was counted at least ten times. The rearrangement joins TRBV9 to TRBJ2-3; D not resolved. Germline CDR1 SGDLS, CDR2 YYNGEE. V lost 0 bases, J lost 4 bases, and 3 bases lay in between. There are 12 residues in the CDR3. The CDR3 protein is CASSVESDTQYF. The DNA of the CDR3 is TGTGCCAGCAGCGTAGAGTCAGATACGCAGTATTTT.

Worth noting for this clonotype: This sequence may be a read error, since a much larger clone differs from it by one base. The conserved final phenylalanine or tryptophan is absent from the CDR3, which likely points to a read error. This chain joins TRBV5-1 and TRBJ2-3; D unclear. Trimming pared 4 bases from V and 2 bases from J, leaving 14 bases between. From germline, CDR1 is SGHRS and CDR2 YFSETQ. The CDR3 covers 15 residues. CDR3 DNA sequence: TGCGCCAGCAGCGTTCGGGTCTTCTACACAGATACGCAGTATTAT. Encoded protein: CASSVRVFYTDTQYY.

This clonotype was counted between two and nine times. The J gene is TRBJ1-4, the V gene TRBV29-1; D unresolved. The CDR3 is 14 residues long. The germline V gene encodes CDR1 SQVTM and CDR2 ANQGSEA. Trimming left V 4 bases short and J 1 base short, with 10 bases between. The DNA of the CDR3 is TGCAGCGTTGGTTCCGGGGTAACTAATGAAAAACTGTTTTTT. Encoded protein: CSVGSGVTNEKLFF. Full variable domain (rest looked up from reference TRBV29-1 and TRBJ1-4): SAVISQKPSRDICQRGTSLTIQCQVDSQVTMMFWYRQQPGQSLTLIATANQGSEATYESGFVIDKFPISRPNLTFSTLTVSNMSPEDSSIYLCSVGSGVTNEKLFFGSGTQLSVL.

About this clonotype: Being one base from a much bigger clone, this may be a read error. The chain recombines TRBV30 with TRBJ1-5; D might be TRBD1 (6 bases). Trimming took 3 bases from V and 6 from J, leaving 18 bases between them. Germline V CDR1 and CDR2: GTSNPN, SVGIG (reference sequence). This CDR3 region has 15 residues. The CDR3 DNA follows: TGTGCCTGGAGCACCTCCAGGGGAGGTAGTCAGCCCCAGCATTTT. Its translation: CAWSTSRGGSQPQHF.

In its sample, this clonotype was seen many times. J is TRBJ2-7 and V is TRBV5-6; possibly TRBD2 for D (6 bases). The germline V and J ends were trimmed by 2 bases and 3 bases, with 15 bases remaining between them. The CDR3 is made up of 15 amino acids. Germline lookup yields CDR1 SGHDT and CDR2 YYEEEE. CDR3 sequence: CASSLTGTRLYEQYF. CDR3 bases: TGTGCCAGCAGCTTAACCGGGACTCGACTCTACGAGCAGTACTTC.

This clonotype was counted between two and nine times. This chain joins TRBV18 and TRBJ2-1; D call uncertain. The germline V gene has CDR1 KGHSH and CDR2 LQKENI. V lost 6 bases to trimming and J lost 0 bases, with 6 bases between them. CDR3 length: 13 residues. DNA for the CDR3: TGTGCCAGCTCGGCGAACTCCTACAATGAGCAGTTCTTC. Protein sequence: CASSANSYNEQFF. The full variable domain, its missing parts supplied by reference TRBV18 and TRBJ2-1, is NAGVMQNPRHLVRRRGQEARLRCSPMKGHSHVYWYRQLPEEGLKFMVYLQKENIIDESGMPKERFSAEFPKEGPSILRIQQVVRGDSAAYFCASSANSYNEQFFGPGTRLTVL.